This T cell receptor (beta chain) appears in the sequencing data of a study of human T cells and chemical hapten exposure (dated by TCRdb to about 2021). As for the study more broadly: For sensitization, 2% DPC in acetone was applied to a roughly 2 cm by roughly 2 cm area of upper inner arm skin. Alopecia areata with under or over 50% scalp involvement, alopecia totalis and alopecia universalis were represented in the patient cohort, which was mostly female. Weekly therapeutic DPC doses were additionally applied to the scalp of patients throughout the approximately 25-week study period. The study tracked peripheral blood TCR repertoire changes in vivo during primary and secondary sensitization to the hapten diphenylcyclopropenone (DPC) in alopecia patients. Patch testing on the upper back used Finn chambers containing 0.01% DPC, with scoring done after 6 days according to International Contact Dermatitis Research Group standards. Blood was sampled from patients pre-sensitization (week 0) and at 2, 6 and about 24 weeks after DPC sensitization. Twenty-nine alopecia patients gave blood for TCR sequencing at one to four time points (pre-sensitization, 2, 6 and 24 weeks). Libraries were pooled for sequencing, and per-sample TCR yields varied mainly because of small differences in library volumes within the pool.

Library generation was performed with RACE. Sequenced on a NextSeq 500. Library preparation attached unique molecular identifiers to individual cDNA molecules for quantitative, reproducible TCR counting. For every blood RNA sample, sequencing covered both the TCR alpha and TCR beta chains. Per the authors' processing: Samples had a median of approximately 93,000 TCRs, with a range from 23,224 to 690,600. V, J and CDR3 annotation of the TCR reads was carried out using the Decombinator software suite. For PS versus PT1 abundance plots, all samples were subsampled to the same number of TCRs (28,000). Expanded TCRs were defined as absent before sensitization and observed at least eight times at the 2-week time point. TCRdb reprocessing: public reads trimmed at Q25 with fastp, clones called with MiXCR, in-frame beta chains kept. Rows merge per CDR3 protein into single entries with the most common DNA and genes. The V and J calls shown here were made by TCRdb, not taken from the authors' results. The sample profile shows more than 150,000 distinct CDR3 sequences; around a quarter of them were found once. The top ten clones comprise about 2.3% of the sample.

The time point label, as the study defines it: patch test 3, about 24 weeks after DPC sensitization. The treatment or condition label corresponds to: therapeutic diphenylcyclopropenone sensitization with weekly scalp DPC. At every patch-test visit, the blood draw took place before the patch test was put on. Eligible patients were aged 18 to 70, diagnosed with alopecia, deemed suitable for DPC therapy, and excluded if pregnant. Total RNA was extracted from unfractionated whole blood collected in Tempus Blood RNA tubes. Here is what the overall study found, with its caveats: Because all patients had alopecia, a presumed autoimmune disease, the immune response of the patients might differ from that of healthy individuals. Patch test score was positively correlated with the number of PT1 expanded TCRs, with significance at thresholds 8, 16 and 32 but not at 4. Compared with pre-sensitization or healthy control sets, expanded TCRs formed significantly more large CDR3 similarity clusters, which is consistent with antigen-driven responses. No change with DPC sensitization was found in the number of TCRs above 1 in 1000 frequency, and no evidence of global repertoire structure alterations was found. Repeated subsampling changed both the strength of the expansion versus patch-test correlation and the threshold at which that correlation became significant.

This clonotype occurred many times. Its antigen is unknown. The input lacks base qualities; no much larger clone sits a single base away. CDR1 SGHTA and CDR2 FQGTGA were looked up in the germline V gene. From the cysteine through the phenylalanine, the CDR3 covers 13 amino acids. Just the 39-base CDR3 DNA is kept, in frame starting at base 1. V gives up 2 bases and J gives up 5 bases, and the segment between their germline ends measures 9 bases. The chain is encoded by TRBV7-3 joined to TRBJ2-5, and possibly TRBD1, on 6 matching bases. Material: whole blood, obtained in connection with sensitization to the hapten diphenylcyclopropenone (DPC). This sequence originates from a woman aged 40 to 50 with alopecia areata. Some clones in this sample may be carry-over from other donors' samples. The CDR3 sequence is CASSLARGETQYF. The nucleotides are TGTGCCAGCAGCTTAGCTAGGGGGGAGACCCAGTACTTC.